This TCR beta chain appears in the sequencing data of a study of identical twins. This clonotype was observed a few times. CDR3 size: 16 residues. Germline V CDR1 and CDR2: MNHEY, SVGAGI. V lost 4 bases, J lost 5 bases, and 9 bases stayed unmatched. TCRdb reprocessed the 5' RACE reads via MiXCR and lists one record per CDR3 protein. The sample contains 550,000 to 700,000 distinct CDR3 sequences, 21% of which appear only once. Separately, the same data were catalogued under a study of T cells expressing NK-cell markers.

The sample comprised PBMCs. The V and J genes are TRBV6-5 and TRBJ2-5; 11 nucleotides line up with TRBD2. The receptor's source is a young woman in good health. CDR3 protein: CASSSRTSGSVETQYF. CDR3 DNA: TGTGCCAGCAGTTCGAGAACTAGCGGGAGCGTTGAGACCCAGTACTTC.